This record looks at one TCR beta chain sequence and its context. Its antigen is not yet known. Nothing much larger sits one base from this clone, and base qualities are not available. The CDR3 numbers 14 residues from cysteine through phenylalanine. Only the CDR3 DNA is retained, 42 bases long and in frame from the first base. CDR1 and CDR2, per the germline V gene (reference sequence), are GTSNPN and SVGIG. V is cut by 0 bases and J by 0 bases, and the space between the germline ends is 6 bases. This sample was included in a study of T cells in localized non-small cell lung cancer (dated by TCRdb to about 2020). About the investigation overall: Comparing tumors with uninvolved tumor-adjacent lungs, the study looked at the T cell repertoires of 236 patients with early-stage NSCLC. The cohort was made up of hundreds of treatment-naive NSCLC patients whose localized lung tumors had been resected. The mean age of the NSCLC patients was under 70 years, with about 120 men and 100 to 110 women. The investigation overall reported the following: A median of roughly 58 of the top 100 tumor clones were detected in paired uninvolved adjacent lung, and about 29 of these tumor clones were also found among the top 100 clones of the paired uninvolved adjacent lung. Because multi-region tumor sequencing was not performed, intratumor heterogeneity could not be ruled out. Longer overall survival was associated with higher T cell density in blood, whereas shorter survival was associated with higher clonality in adjacent lung. Uninvolved tumor-adjacent lung showed the highest T cell clonality, higher than tumor, which suggests more focused antigenic responses in the adjacent lung. Since the design was exploratory, TCR variables were selected using unadjusted p-values with no false-discovery rate correction.

TCR beta CDR3 regions were sequenced from DNA using the immunoSEQ Assay. In the authors' own workflow: To compute T cell density, TCR beta template counts were normalized to usable DNA, which was estimated by amplifying housekeeping genes. The preseqR package was used to estimate richness by extrapolating to 400,000 templates for PBMC samples and to 120,000 templates for tissue samples. Clonality was defined as one minus Pielou's evenness. To identify tissue-enriched TCRs, differential abundance testing was run on productive amino-acid clonotypes with a minimum total count of 5 and an alpha of 0.1. The Jaccard Index and the Morisita Overlap Index were used to measure how much the repertoires overlapped between compartments. GLIPH clustered TCR beta CDR3s with public tetramer-defined viral CDR3s; viral motifs required at least three viral sequences plus V-gene enrichment. As stored in TCRdb, this immuneACCESS dataset retains in-frame rearrangements with V and J assigned. A fraction of the clones does not appear; measured against another copy, unresolved V genes explain less than half of the discrepancy, and the remainder lacks a known reason. D and trimming were read from the DNA, whereas the V and J calls and clone size are those reported in that table. This sample gives 26,000 or so clones in total; 87% of them show up just once. Together, the top ten hold 6% to 7% of the sample.

At diagnosis, tumor, uninvolved tumor-adjacent lung and peripheral blood were collected and then preserved as a mix of FFPE and fresh-frozen material. For TCR repertoire profiling, blood samples were analyzed as peripheral blood mononuclear cells. This chain is built from TRBV30 and TRBJ1-5; the best D guess is TRBD1, with 5 bases matching. The sample consisted of peripheral blood, taken before any cancer treatment. This receptor was taken from a male donor aged 60 or over with stage I lung adenocarcinoma. The CDR3: CAWSVGDSNQPQHF. The sequenced DNA: TGTGCCTGGAGTGTAGGGGATAGCAATCAGCCCCAGCATTTT.